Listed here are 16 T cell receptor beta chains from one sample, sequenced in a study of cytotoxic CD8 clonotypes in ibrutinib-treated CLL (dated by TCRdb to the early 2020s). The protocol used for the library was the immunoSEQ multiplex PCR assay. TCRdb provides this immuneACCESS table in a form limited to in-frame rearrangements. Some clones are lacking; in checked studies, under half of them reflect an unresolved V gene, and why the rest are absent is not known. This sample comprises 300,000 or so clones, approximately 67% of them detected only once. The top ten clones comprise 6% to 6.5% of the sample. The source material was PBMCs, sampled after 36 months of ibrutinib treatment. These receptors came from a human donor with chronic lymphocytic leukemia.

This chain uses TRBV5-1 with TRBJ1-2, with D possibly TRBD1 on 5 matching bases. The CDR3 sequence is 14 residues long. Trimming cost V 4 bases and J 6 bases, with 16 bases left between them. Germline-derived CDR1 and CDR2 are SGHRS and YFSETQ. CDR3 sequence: CASSRLPWGDGYTF. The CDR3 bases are TGCGCCAGCAGCCGCCTGCCTTGGGGCGATGGCTACACCTTC.

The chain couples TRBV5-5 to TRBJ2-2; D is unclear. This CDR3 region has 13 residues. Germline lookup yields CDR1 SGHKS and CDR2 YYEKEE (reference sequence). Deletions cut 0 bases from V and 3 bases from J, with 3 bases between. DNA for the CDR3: TGTGCCAGCAGCTTGGCAGACACCGGGGAGCTGTTTTTT. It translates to CASSLADTGELFF. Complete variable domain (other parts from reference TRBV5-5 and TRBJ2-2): DAGVTQSPTHLIKTRGQQVTLRCSPISGHKSVSWYQQVLGQGPQFIFQYYEKEERGRGNFPDRFSARQFPNYSSELNVNALLLGDSALYLCASSLADTGELFFGEGSRLTVL.

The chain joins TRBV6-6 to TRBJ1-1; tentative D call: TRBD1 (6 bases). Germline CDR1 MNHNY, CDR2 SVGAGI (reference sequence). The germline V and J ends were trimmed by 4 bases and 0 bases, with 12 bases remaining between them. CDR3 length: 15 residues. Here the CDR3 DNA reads TGTGCCAGCAGTTTGGACAGCTCCTTGAACACTGAAGCTTTCTTT. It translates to CASSLDSSLNTEAFF.

DNA for the CDR3: TGCAGCGTTCGAGGGGGGCGCTTCTCCTACGAGCAGTACTTC. Amino acid sequence: CSVRGGRFSYEQYF. J is TRBJ2-7 and V is TRBV29-1; either TRBD1 or TRBD2 may fit D (6 bases each). The CDR3 is 14 amino acids. V lost 5 bases and J 0 bases, leaving 14 bases between the germline ends. Germline CDR1 is SQVTM and CDR2 is ANQGSEA.

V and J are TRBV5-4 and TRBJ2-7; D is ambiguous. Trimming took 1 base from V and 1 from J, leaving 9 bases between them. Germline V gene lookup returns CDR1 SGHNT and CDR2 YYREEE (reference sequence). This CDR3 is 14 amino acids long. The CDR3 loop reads CASSLYGASYEQYF. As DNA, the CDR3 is TGTGCCAGCAGCTTGTACGGCGCTTCCTACGAGCAGTACTTC.

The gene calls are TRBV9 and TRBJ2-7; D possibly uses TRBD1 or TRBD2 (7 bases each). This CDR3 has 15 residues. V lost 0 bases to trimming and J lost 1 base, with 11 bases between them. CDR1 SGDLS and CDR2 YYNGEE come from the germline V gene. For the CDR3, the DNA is TGTGCCAGCAGCGTAGGAGCGGGACAGTCCTACGAGCAGTACTTC. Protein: CASSVGAGQSYEQYF.

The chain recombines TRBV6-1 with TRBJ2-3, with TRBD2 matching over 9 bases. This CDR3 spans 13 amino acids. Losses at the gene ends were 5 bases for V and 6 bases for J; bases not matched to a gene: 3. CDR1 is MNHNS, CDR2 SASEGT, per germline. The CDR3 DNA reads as TGTGCCAGCAGTAGGACTAGCGTGGATACGCAGTATTTT. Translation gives CASSRTSVDTQYF.

The CDR3 loop reads CASSSRQSSTDTQYF. The CDR3 nucleotides read TGTGCCAGCAGTTCTCGACAGAGCAGCACAGATACGCAGTATTTT. J is TRBJ2-3 and V is TRBV6-9, with D maybe TRBD1 (5 bases). V shed 4 bases and J shed 0 bases, with 11 bases lying between them. CDR1 MNHGY and CDR2 SVAAGI come from the germline V gene. This CDR3 has 15 amino acids.

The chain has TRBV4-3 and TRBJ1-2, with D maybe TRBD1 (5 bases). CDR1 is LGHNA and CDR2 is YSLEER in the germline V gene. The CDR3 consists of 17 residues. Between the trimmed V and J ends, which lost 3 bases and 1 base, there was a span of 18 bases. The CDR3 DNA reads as TGCGCCAGCAGCCAGGCTCTTGGGGGTGGAGATAACTATGGCTACACCTTC. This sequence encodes CASSQALGGGDNYGYTF.

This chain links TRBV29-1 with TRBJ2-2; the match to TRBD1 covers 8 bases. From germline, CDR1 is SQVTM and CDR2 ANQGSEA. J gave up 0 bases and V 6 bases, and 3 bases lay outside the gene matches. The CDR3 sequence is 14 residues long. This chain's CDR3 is CSVPTGANTGELFF. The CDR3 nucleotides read TGCAGCGTGCCGACAGGGGCGAACACCGGGGAGCTGTTTTTT.

For the CDR3, the DNA is TGCGCCAGCAGCCCAGCCGGACTAGCGCCCTCCTACGAGCAGTACTTC. It specifies CASSPAGLAPSYEQYF. The rearrangement joins TRBV4-1 to TRBJ2-7; 9 nucleotides agree with TRBD2. V shed 4 bases, J shed 0 bases, and the junction held 7 bases outside the gene matches. CDR1 is MGHRA, CDR2 YSYEKL, per germline. The CDR3 is made up of 16 amino acids.

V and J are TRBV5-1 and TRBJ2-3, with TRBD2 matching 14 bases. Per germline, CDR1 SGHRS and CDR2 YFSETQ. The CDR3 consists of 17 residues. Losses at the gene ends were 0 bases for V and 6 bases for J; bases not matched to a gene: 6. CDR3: CASSLARLAGGSDTQYF. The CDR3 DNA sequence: TGCGCCAGCAGCTTGGCCCGACTAGCGGGAGGGAGTGATACGCAGTATTTT.

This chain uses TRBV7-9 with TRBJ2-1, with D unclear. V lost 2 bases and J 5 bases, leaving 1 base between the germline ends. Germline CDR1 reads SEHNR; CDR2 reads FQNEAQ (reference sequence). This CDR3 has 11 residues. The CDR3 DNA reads TGTGCCAGCAGCTTAAACAATGAGCAGTTCTTC. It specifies CASSLNNEQFF. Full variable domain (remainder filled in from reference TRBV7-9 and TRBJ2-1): DTGVSQNPRHKITKRGQNVTFRCDPISEHNRLYWYRQTLGQGPEFLTYFQNEAQLEKSRLLSDRFSAERPKGSFSTLEIQRTEQGDSAMYLCASSLNNEQFFGPGTRLTVL.

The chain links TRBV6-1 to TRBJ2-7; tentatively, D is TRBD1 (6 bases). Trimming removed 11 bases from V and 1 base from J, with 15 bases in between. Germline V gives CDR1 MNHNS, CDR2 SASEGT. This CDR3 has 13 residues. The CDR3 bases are TGTGCCTCAGGGGACGGGTTATCCTACGAGCAGTACTTC. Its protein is CASGDGLSYEQYF.

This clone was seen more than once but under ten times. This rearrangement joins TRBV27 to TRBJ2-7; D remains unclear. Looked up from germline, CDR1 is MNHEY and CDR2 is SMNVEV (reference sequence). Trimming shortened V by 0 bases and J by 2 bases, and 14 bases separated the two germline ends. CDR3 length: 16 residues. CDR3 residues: CASSLSSGPSAYEQYF. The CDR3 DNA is TGTGCCAGCAGTTTATCGTCCGGCCCCTCGGCCTACGAGCAGTACTTC.

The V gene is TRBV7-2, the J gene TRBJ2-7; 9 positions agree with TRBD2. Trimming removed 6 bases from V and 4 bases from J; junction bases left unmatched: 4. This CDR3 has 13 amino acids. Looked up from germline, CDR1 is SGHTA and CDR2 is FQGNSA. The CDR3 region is CASSPTSGYEQYF. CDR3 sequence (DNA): TGTGCCAGCAGTCCAACTAGCGGGTACGAGCAGTACTTC.